This passage covers 32 T cell receptor beta chains from one sample sequenced in a study of cytomegalovirus exposure and HLA in healthy donors. Amplification used 60 Vbeta primers and 13 Jbeta primers. Sequencing was performed with immunoSEQ multiplex PCR; in TCRdb, only in-frame clones are kept and a portion is missing. Altogether around 130,000 clones are present, about four fifths being singletons, with the ten largest covering about 0.76%. Sequencing used PBMCs. These receptors were collected from a man aged 18 to 35 in good health and CMV-seronegative.

This clone has a single count. The CDR3 region has the DNA TGTGCCAGCAGCGGGGGTCGGACAGACAATTCACCCCTCCACTTT. This gives the protein CASSGGRTDNSPLHF. This sequence joins TRBV11-2 and TRBJ1-6, with D possibly matching TRBD1 (6 bases). Germline-derived CDR1 and CDR2 are SGHAT and FQNNGV. V lost 5 bases to trimming and J lost 7 bases, with 15 bases between them. The CDR3 extends over 15 amino acids.

The J gene is TRBJ1-2, the V gene TRBV5-4; D is ambiguous. V gave up 4 bases and J gave up 3 bases, with 10 bases separating them. CDR1 and CDR2 (germline): SGHNT, YYREEE (reference sequence). The CDR3 contains 13 residues. The DNA for the CDR3 is TGTGCCAGCAGCCCCCGCGGGGACTATGGCTACACCTTC. Protein sequence: CASSPRGDYGYTF.

The chain is built from TRBV19 and TRBJ1-4, with 8 bases identical to TRBD1. Germline lookup yields CDR1 LNHDA and CDR2 SQIVND (reference sequence). The ends lost 9 bases at V and 3 bases at J; junction bases unmatched: 3. CDR3 length equals 13 residues. The DNA of the CDR3 is TGTGCCAGCCGACAGGGGTCTAATGAAAAACTGTTTTTT. This codes for CASRQGSNEKLFF.

This chain links TRBV15 with TRBJ1-3; D is perhaps TRBD1 (6 bases). Trimming pared 3 bases from V and 7 bases from J, leaving 22 bases between. CDR1 and CDR2 from the germline V gene are LNHNV and YYDKDF (reference sequence). This CDR3 has 17 amino acids. The DNA of the CDR3 is TGTGCCACCAGCAGCCACCTGGGGGCAGGGTGGGAGAACACCATATATTTT. It yields the protein CATSSHLGAGWENTIYF. Combining the CDR3 with reference TRBV15 and TRBJ1-3 gives the whole variable domain DAMVIQNPRYQVTQFGKPVTLSCSQTLNHNVMYWYQQKSSQAPKLLFHYYDKDFNNEADTPDNFQSRRPNTSFCFLDIRSPGLGDTAMYLCATSSHLGAGWENTIYFGEGSWLTVV.

This chain uses TRBV28 with TRBJ1-1; maybe TRBD1 (5 bases). Trimming removed 4 bases from V and 8 bases from J, with 17 bases in between. This CDR3 contains 14 residues. The germline V gene has CDR1 MDHEN and CDR2 SYDVKM. CDR3 nucleotides: TGTGCCAGCAGTTCCCTTCGACAAGGGGTGGAAGCTTTCTTT. Residues: CASSSLRQGVEAFF.

This chain uses TRBV6-6 with TRBJ2-7, with TRBD1 identical over 7 bases. The CDR3 is 16 amino acids. CDR1 is MNHNY, CDR2 SVGAGI, per germline (reference sequence). The V and J ends lost 2 bases and 7 bases, in that order; junction bases with no gene match: 14. The DNA of the CDR3 is TGTGCCAGCAGTTACCTCATCTGGGACAGAGAATTTGAGCAGTACTTC. The encoded protein is CASSYLIWDREFEQYF.

The sample holds a few counts of this clone. The CDR3 reads CASSLAPGLGGYTF. The CDR3 DNA is TGTGCCAGCAGCTTAGCCCCAGGGCTCGGAGGCTACACCTTC. This sequence joins TRBV7-9 and TRBJ1-2; TRBD1 might be the D (5 bases). Trimming took off 0 bases at V and 8 bases at J, with 13 bases between the two ends. CDR1 is SEHNR, CDR2 FQNEAQ, per germline (reference sequence). The CDR3 covers 14 residues. The complete variable domain, with remaining parts taken from reference TRBV7-9 and TRBJ1-2, reads DTGVSQNPRHKITKRGQNVTFRCDPISEHNRLYWYRQTLGQGPEFLTYFQNEAQLEKSRLLSDRFSAERPKGSFSTLEIQRTEQGDSAMYLCASSLAPGLGGYTFGSGTRLTVV.

This clone was counted between two and nine times. This chain joins TRBV7-6 and TRBJ2-6; possible D gene TRBD2, 5 bases. V lost 3 bases, J lost 2 bases, and 8 bases lay in between. The CDR3 consists of 15 residues. Germline CDR1 reads SGHVS; CDR2 reads FNYEAQ. The CDR3 DNA follows: TGTGCCAGCAGCTTGGGAGTAACTGGGGCCAACGTCCTGACTTTC. Translating it yields CASSLGVTGANVLTF.

The rearrangement links TRBV27 to TRBJ2-7, with TRBD1 as a possible D gene (5 bases). Trimming left V 5 bases short and J 3 bases short, with 14 bases between. Germline V CDR1 and CDR2: MNHEY, SMNVEV (reference sequence). This CDR3 has 14 amino acids. The CDR3 region has the DNA TGTGCCAGCAGTACAGGAATCTTAAGCTACGAGCAGTACTTC. Its protein product is CASSTGILSYEQYF.

The chain has TRBV7-9 and TRBJ2-1, with D unclear. CDR3 length: 8 amino acids. Germline V CDR1 and CDR2: SEHNR, FQNEAQ (reference sequence). The ends were cut back, 10 bases at V and 7 bases at J, with 2 bases in the middle. CDR3 DNA sequence: TGTGCCATAAATGAGCAGTTCTTC. Its protein product is CAINEQFF.

For the CDR3, the DNA is TGCGCCAGCAGCCCGGCGGATCTTTCCGAGACCCAGTACTTC. Protein product: CASSPADLSETQYF. The genes are TRBV5-1 and TRBJ2-5; D is unclear. The V end lost 4 bases, the J end lost 5 bases, and 15 bases lay between the germline ends. The V gene's germline CDR1 is SGHRS and CDR2 YFSETQ. The CDR3 contains 14 residues. The whole variable domain, filled in from reference TRBV5-1 and TRBJ2-5, reads KAGVTQTPRYLIKTRGQQVTLSCSPISGHRSVSWYQQTPGQGLQFLFEYFSETQRNKGNFPGRFSGRQFSNSRSEMNVSTLELGDSALYLCASSPADLSETQYFGPGTRLLVL.

This clone occurred once. J is TRBJ1-1 and V is TRBV15; TRBD1 matches 8 bases. The ends lost 0 bases at V and 6 bases at J; junction bases unmatched: 3. The CDR3 totals 14 residues. Germline CDR1 is LNHNV and CDR2 is YYDKDF (reference sequence). In DNA, the CDR3 is TGTGCCACCAGCAGAGATATACAGGGGGCTGAAGCTTTCTTT. Translation gives CATSRDIQGAEAFF.

This clone was detected only once. This sequence joins TRBV4-3 and TRBJ1-2, with D tentatively TRBD1 (5 bases). The V end lost 1 base, the J end lost 5 bases, and 14 bases lay between the germline ends. The V gene's germline CDR1 is LGHNA and CDR2 YSLEER. This CDR3 region has 15 residues. The CDR3 DNA sequence: TGCGCCAGCAGCCAAGGATATGGGGGAGGTTATGGCTACACCTTC. Its protein product is CASSQGYGGGYGYTF.

The V gene is TRBV12-2, the J gene TRBJ1-5; TRBD1, as called in the table, went unchecked against the DNA. TRBV12-2 is noted as a pseudogene. CDR3 length: 14 residues. This chain's CDR3 is CASRFGQGGQPQHF. CDR3 DNA: TGTGCAAGTCGCTTTGGACAGGGCGGCCAGCCCCAGCATTTT.

The CDR3: CASSLFGAAQGGQPQHF. The CDR3 region has the DNA TGTGCCAGCAGTTTATTCGGAGCTGCGCAGGGGGGTCAGCCCCAGCATTTT. This chain uses TRBV27 with TRBJ1-5, with 7 bases matching TRBD1. Trimming removed 1 base from V and 6 bases from J; junction bases left unmatched: 12. Germline V gives CDR1 MNHEY, CDR2 SMNVEV (reference sequence). The CDR3 is 17 residues long.

This chain joins TRBV30 and TRBJ1-3, with 7 nucleotides matching TRBD1. This CDR3 has 14 residues. V lost 3 bases, J lost 3 bases, and 5 bases stayed unmatched. Germline assignment: CDR1 GTSNPN and CDR2 SVGIG (reference sequence). CDR3 nucleotides: TGTGCCTGGAGCCTCGGGACAGTTGGAAACACCATATATTTT. Translated, it gives CAWSLGTVGNTIYF.

The chain recombines TRBV9 with TRBJ1-3; a possible D gene is TRBD1 (5 bases). Per the germline V gene, CDR1 is SGDLS and CDR2 is YYNGEE. V was shortened by 3 bases and J by 0 bases, with 10 bases between the two germline ends. The CDR3 is 15 amino acids. The CDR3: CASSEGAASGNTIYF. The CDR3 coding sequence is TGTGCCAGCAGCGAAGGGGCAGCCTCTGGAAACACCATATATTTT.

This clone was seen a handful of times. V is TRBV10-1 and J is TRBJ2-3; TRBD2 matches at 8 bases. The CDR3 has 15 amino acids. In germline, CDR1 is WNHNN, CDR2 SYGVQD (reference sequence). Trimming at V came to 3 bases and at J to 9 bases, leaving 11 bases not matched to a gene. The CDR3 nucleotides are TGCGCCAGCAGTGAAGAGCGGGGGCGACCGGAGACGCAGTATTTT. Encoded protein: CASSEERGRPETQYF.

The rearrangement links TRBV29-1 to TRBJ2-7, with D perhaps matching TRBD2 (6 bases). Germline V CDR1 and CDR2: SQVTM, ANQGSEA. Between the trimmed V and J ends, which lost 5 bases and 6 bases, there was a span of 17 bases. The CDR3 covers 13 residues. The CDR3 loop reads CSVSSIKEGEQYF. DNA for the CDR3: TGCAGCGTTTCGAGTATTAAGGAGGGCGAGCAGTACTTC.

This clone occurred a few times. The V call is TRBV11-2, the J call TRBJ2-5; D perhaps matches TRBD1 (7 bases). Per the germline V gene, CDR1 is SGHAT and CDR2 is FQNNGV. Trimming cost V 5 bases and J 5 bases, with 18 bases left between them. CDR3 length: 15 amino acids. The CDR3 nucleotides read TGTGCCAGCAGCCCACTTACAGCAGGGGGGGAGACCCAGTACTTC. As protein: CASSPLTAGGETQYF. The entire variable domain, with the rest obtained from reference TRBV11-2 and TRBJ2-5, is as follows: EAGVAQSPRYKIIEKRQSVAFWCNPISGHATLYWYQQILGQGPKLLIQFQNNGVVDDSQLPKDRFSAERLKGVDSTLKIQPAKLEDSAVYLCASSPLTAGGETQYFGPGTRLLVL.

The J gene is TRBJ1-4, the V gene TRBV9, with D tentatively TRBD1 (5 bases). Germline loops: CDR1 SGDLS, CDR2 YYNGEE. There are 14 residues in the CDR3. The V end was cut by 2 bases, the J end by 7 bases, with 12 bases between. The CDR3 sequence is CASSVSGKGEKLFF. Written as DNA, the CDR3 is TGTGCCAGCAGCGTGTCAGGGAAAGGTGAAAAACTGTTTTTT.

The chain combines TRBV6-1 with TRBJ1-3, with D possibly matching TRBD1 (5 bases). The CDR3 loop spans 14 amino acids. The ends were cut back, 3 bases at V and 7 bases at J, with 13 bases in the middle. The germline CDR1 and CDR2 sequences are MNHNS and SASEGT. CDR3 DNA sequence: TGTGCCAGCAGTGAGGGGGGAACCGGGAACACCATATATTTT. Translated: CASSEGGTGNTIYF.

CDR3 coding DNA: TGTGCCAGCAGCTTAGTTCAGGGGGCGAAGGGCTATGGCTACACCTTC. It specifies CASSLVQGAKGYGYTF. The rearrangement uses TRBV7-2 and TRBJ1-2, with 8 bases that match TRBD1. Germline CDR1 reads SGHTA; CDR2 reads FQGNSA. This CDR3 contains 16 residues. V was pared by 1 base and J by 4 bases, with 8 bases of the junction left unmatched.

The sample holds one count of this clone. This rearrangement joins TRBV4-3 to TRBJ2-2; D gene unclear. Germline V gene data show CDR1 as LGHNA and CDR2 as YSLEER. CDR3 length: 13 residues. Trimming cost V 0 bases and J 7 bases, with 6 bases left between them. In DNA, the CDR3 is TGCGCCAGCAGCCAAGACGGTGGCGGGGAGCTGTTTTTT. It specifies CASSQDGGGELFF.

The V and J genes are TRBV27 and TRBJ1-1; tentative D call: TRBD1 (5 bases). V lost 3 bases to trimming and J lost 5 bases, with 13 bases between them. CDR1 is MNHEY, CDR2 SMNVEV, per germline (reference sequence). The CDR3 is made up of 14 amino acids. As DNA, the CDR3 is TGTGCCAGCAGTTTGACCCCCCGGGGGACTGAAGCTTTCTTT. The encoded protein is CASSLTPRGTEAFF.

The chain carries TRBV29-1 and TRBJ2-7; 8 positions match TRBD1. The V and J ends lost 6 bases and 7 bases, in that order; junction bases with no gene match: 8. The CDR3 is 12 amino acids. CDR1 and CDR2 (germline): SQVTM, ANQGSEA. The CDR3 reads CSVRGLQREQYF. The CDR3 DNA sequence: TGCAGCGTCAGGGGGCTTCAGAGGGAGCAGTACTTC.

The chain recombines TRBV11-2 with TRBJ1-6; weak D call: TRBD1 (5 bases). The V and J ends lost 5 bases and 9 bases respectively, with 26 bases between them. This CDR3 comprises 18 residues. The germline V gene encodes CDR1 SGHAT and CDR2 FQNNGV. CDR3 DNA sequence: TGTGCCAGCAGCCCCCGGCGTATGGGGGGGGTTATTACTTCACCCCTCCACTTT. This codes for CASSPRRMGGVITSPLHF.

The V call is TRBV6-5, the J call TRBJ2-7, with 12 bases identical to TRBD2. Germline assignment: CDR1 MNHEY and CDR2 SVGAGI. The CDR3 is 15 amino acids. Trimming at V came to 2 bases and at J to 7 bases, leaving 6 bases not matched to a gene. The CDR3 nucleotides read TGTGCCAGCAGTTACGCCCTAGCGGGGGGGTGGGAGCAGTACTTC. It encodes CASSYALAGGWEQYF.

The CDR3 nucleotides are TGTGCCAGCTCACCACCTGGAGGGGACGGTTCACCCCTCCACTTT. Amino acid sequence: CASSPPGGDGSPLHF. The chain has TRBV18 and TRBJ1-6; D is perhaps TRBD1 (5 bases). There are 15 residues in the CDR3. Germline CDR1 reads KGHSH; CDR2 reads LQKENI. V was clipped by 0 bases and J by 9 bases, with 12 bases between them. The variable domain in full, with the rest retrieved from reference TRBV18 and TRBJ1-6, is NAGVMQNPRHLVRRRGQEARLRCSPMKGHSHVYWYRQLPEEGLKFMVYLQKENIIDESGMPKERFSAEFPKEGPSILRIQQVVRGDSAAYFCASSPPGGDGSPLHFGNGTRLTVT.

J is TRBJ1-4 and V is TRBV9; D not certain. Trimming took off 7 bases at V and 7 bases at J, with 8 bases between the two ends. The germline CDR1 and CDR2 sequences are SGDLS and YYNGEE. The CDR3 has 11 residues. The CDR3 region has the DNA TGTGCCAGCGGAAGAGGTGAAAAACTGTTTTTT. As protein: CASGRGEKLFF.

On this clone: One junction end disagrees with the germline gene, perhaps due to a read error. This chain connects TRBV9 to TRBJ2-1; 13 positions agree with TRBD2. This CDR3 comprises 16 residues. Germline assignment: CDR1 SGDLS and CDR2 YYNGEE. The CDR3 DNA is TGTGCCAGCAGCGTAGATAACGGACTAGCGGGGGCAAGAAGTATCTTC. It yields the protein CASSVDNGLAGARSIF.

The chain carries TRBV9 and TRBJ1-2, with TRBD1 matching 7 bases. CDR3 length: 15 amino acids. Germline trimming cut 4 bases from V and 4 bases from J; bases unmatched to any gene: 10. The germline V gene encodes CDR1 SGDLS and CDR2 YYNGEE. The CDR3 loop is CASSLEPSGGYGYTF. CDR3 coding DNA: TGTGCCAGCAGCTTGGAGCCGTCAGGGGGCTATGGCTACACCTTC.